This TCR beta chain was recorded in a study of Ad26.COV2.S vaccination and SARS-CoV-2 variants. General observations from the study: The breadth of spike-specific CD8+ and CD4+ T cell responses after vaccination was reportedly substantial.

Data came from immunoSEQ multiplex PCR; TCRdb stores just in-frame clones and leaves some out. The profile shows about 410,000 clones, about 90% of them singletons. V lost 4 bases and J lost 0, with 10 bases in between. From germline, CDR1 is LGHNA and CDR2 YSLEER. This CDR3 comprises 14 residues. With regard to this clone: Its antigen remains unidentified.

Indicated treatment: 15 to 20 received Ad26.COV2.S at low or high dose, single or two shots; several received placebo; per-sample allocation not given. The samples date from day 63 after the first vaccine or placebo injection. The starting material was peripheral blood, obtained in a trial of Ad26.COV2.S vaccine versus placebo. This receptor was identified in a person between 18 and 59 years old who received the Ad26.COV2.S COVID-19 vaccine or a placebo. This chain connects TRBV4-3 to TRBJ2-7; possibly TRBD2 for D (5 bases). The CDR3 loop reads CASSPGLYSYEQYF. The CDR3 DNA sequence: TGCGCCAGCAGCCCTGGACTCTACTCCTACGAGCAGTACTTC.